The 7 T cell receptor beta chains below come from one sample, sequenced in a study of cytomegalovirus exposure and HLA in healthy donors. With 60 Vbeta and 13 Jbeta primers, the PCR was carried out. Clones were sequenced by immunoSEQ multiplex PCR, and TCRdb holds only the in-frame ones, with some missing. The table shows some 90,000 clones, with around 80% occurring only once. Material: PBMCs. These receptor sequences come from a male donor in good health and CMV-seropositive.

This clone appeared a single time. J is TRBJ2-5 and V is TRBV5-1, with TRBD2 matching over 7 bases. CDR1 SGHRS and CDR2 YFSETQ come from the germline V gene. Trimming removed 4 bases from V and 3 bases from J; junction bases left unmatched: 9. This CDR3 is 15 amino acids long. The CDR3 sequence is CASSRERGGKETQYF. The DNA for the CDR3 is TGCGCCAGCAGCCGAGAGCGGGGAGGTAAAGAGACCCAGTACTTC.

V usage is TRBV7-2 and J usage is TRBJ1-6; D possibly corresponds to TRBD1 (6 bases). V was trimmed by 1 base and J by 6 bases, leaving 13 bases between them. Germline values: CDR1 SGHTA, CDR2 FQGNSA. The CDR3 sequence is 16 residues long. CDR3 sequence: CASSLVAGGLNSPLHF. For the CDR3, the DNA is TGTGCCAGCAGCTTAGTTGCGGGGGGGCTTAATTCACCCCTCCACTTT.

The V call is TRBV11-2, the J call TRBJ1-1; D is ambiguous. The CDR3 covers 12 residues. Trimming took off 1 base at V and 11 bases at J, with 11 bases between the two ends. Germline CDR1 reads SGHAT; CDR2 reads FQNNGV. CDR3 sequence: CASSLVLESAFF. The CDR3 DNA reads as TGTGCCAGCAGCTTAGTTCTGGAGTCTGCTTTCTTT.

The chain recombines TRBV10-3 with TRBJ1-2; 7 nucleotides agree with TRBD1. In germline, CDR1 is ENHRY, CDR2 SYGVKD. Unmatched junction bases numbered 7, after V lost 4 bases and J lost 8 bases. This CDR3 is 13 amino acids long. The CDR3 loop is CAISGRQGEGYTF. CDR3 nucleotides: TGTGCCATCAGTGGAAGACAGGGTGAGGGCTACACCTTC.

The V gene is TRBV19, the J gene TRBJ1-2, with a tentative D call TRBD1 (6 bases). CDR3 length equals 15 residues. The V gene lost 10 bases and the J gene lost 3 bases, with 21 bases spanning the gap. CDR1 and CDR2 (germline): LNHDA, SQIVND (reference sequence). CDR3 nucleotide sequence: TGTGCCACCCTACCATATGGGGGCTATGACTATGGCTACACCTTC. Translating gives CATLPYGGYDYGYTF.

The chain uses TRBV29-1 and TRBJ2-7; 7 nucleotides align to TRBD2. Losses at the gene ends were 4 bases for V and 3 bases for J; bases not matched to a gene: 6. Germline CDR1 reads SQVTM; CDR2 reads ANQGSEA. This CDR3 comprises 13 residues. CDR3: CSVGRGTYYEQYF. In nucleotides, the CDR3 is TGCAGCGTTGGGCGGGGGACGTACTACGAGCAGTACTTC.

CDR3: CASSRIGLALYNEQFF. As DNA, the CDR3 is TGTGCCAGCAGCCGTATCGGACTAGCGCTCTACAATGAGCAGTTCTTC. V is TRBV7-2 and J is TRBJ2-1; 9 nucleotides agree with TRBD2. The ends lost 5 bases at V and 3 bases at J; junction bases unmatched: 8. The germline V gene encodes CDR1 SGHTA and CDR2 FQGNSA. The CDR3 length is 16 residues.